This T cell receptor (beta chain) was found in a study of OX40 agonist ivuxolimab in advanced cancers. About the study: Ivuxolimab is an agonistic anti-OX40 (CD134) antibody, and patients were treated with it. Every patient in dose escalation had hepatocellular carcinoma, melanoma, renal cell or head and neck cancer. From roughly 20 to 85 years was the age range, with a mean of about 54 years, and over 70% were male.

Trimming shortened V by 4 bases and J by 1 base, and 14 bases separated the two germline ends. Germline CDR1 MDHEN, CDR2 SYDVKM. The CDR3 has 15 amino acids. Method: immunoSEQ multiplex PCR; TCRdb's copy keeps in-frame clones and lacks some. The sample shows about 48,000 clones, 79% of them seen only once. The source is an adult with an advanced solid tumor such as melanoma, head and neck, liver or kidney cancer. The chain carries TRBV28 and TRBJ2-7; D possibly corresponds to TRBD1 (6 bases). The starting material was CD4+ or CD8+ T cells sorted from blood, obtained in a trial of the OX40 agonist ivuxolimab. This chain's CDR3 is CASSSLGQGSYEQYF. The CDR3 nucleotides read TGTGCCAGCAGTTCTCTCGGGCAGGGGTCCTACGAGCAGTACTTC.